The 20 T cell receptor beta chains listed next were all sequenced from one sample in a study of blood T cell repertoires in COVID-19. Clones were sequenced by immunoSEQ multiplex PCR, and TCRdb holds only the in-frame ones, with some missing. The table includes about 210,000 clones, approximately 89% detected once. The sequenced material came from peripheral blood. The receptors shown here come from a woman between 40 and 55 years old with acute or convalescent COVID-19.

The J gene is TRBJ1-1, the V gene TRBV7-6; no clear D gene. CDR1 is SGHVS, CDR2 FNYEAQ, per germline. CDR3 size: 11 residues. Trimming stripped 5 bases from V and 10 bases from J, with 11 bases between. DNA of the CDR3: TGTGCCAGCAGCCTTTATTTCCCAGCTTTCTTT. Its translation: CASSLYFPAFF. Full variable domain (missing parts from reference TRBV7-6 and TRBJ1-1): GAGVSQSPRYKVTKRGQDVALRCDPISGHVSLYWYRQALGQGPEFLTYFNYEAQQDKSGLPNDRFSAERPEGSISTLTIQRTEQRDSAMYRCASSLYFPAFFGQGTRLTVV.

This chain links TRBV6-5 with TRBJ2-3; 8 bases fit TRBD2. Germline loops: CDR1 MNHEY, CDR2 SVGAGI. The CDR3 consists of 14 residues. V lost 7 bases and J lost 0; bases outside the gene matches: 3. This CDR3 reads CASMRGESTDTQYF. CDR3 nucleotide sequence: TGTGCCAGCATGCGGGGGGAAAGCACAGATACGCAGTATTTT.

The chain employs TRBV14 and TRBJ1-1; D is undetermined. The V gene lost 2 bases and the J gene lost 7 bases, with 17 bases spanning the gap. This CDR3 is 15 amino acids long. The germline CDR1 and CDR2 sequences are SGHDN and FVKESK. CDR3 nucleotides: TGTGCCAGCAGCCAAAGGAGGACTGGGTACGATGAAGCTTTCTTT. This translates into CASSQRRTGYDEAFF.

The chain combines TRBV6-1 with TRBJ2-5, with D unresolved. The CDR3 runs 14 residues. Germline assignment: CDR1 MNHNS and CDR2 SASEGT. V lost 0 bases and J 2 bases, leaving 7 bases between the germline ends. CDR3 nucleotides: TGTGCCAGCAGTGAAGCTTTAGTACAAGAGACCCAGTACTTC. Encoded protein: CASSEALVQETQYF.

The V and J genes are TRBV5-8 and TRBJ2-5, with 7 bases matching TRBD2. V shed 0 bases, J shed 2 bases, and the junction held 10 bases outside the gene matches. Germline CDR1 and CDR2: SGHTS and YDEGEE. The CDR3 is 17 amino acids. The CDR3 DNA is TGTGCCAGCAGCTTGGGTCTAGCGGCGATCAAACAAGAGACCCAGTACTTC. The encoded protein is CASSLGLAAIKQETQYF.

The chain uses TRBV5-4 and TRBJ2-2; tentatively, D is TRBD2 (5 bases). CDR1 and CDR2 (germline): SGHNT, YYREEE (reference sequence). V gave up 0 bases and J gave up 7 bases, with 10 bases separating them. The CDR3 loop spans 14 amino acids. CDR3 protein: CASSLVMGSGELFF. Here the CDR3 DNA reads TGTGCCAGCAGCTTGGTAATGGGGAGCGGGGAGCTGTTTTTT.

Only one count was recorded for this clone. The chain employs TRBV6-5 and TRBJ1-5; TRBD1 matches at 8 bases. This CDR3 comprises 15 residues. Looked up from germline, CDR1 is MNHEY and CDR2 is SVGAGI. Germline trimming cut 0 bases from V and 6 bases from J; bases unmatched to any gene: 4. The CDR3, as DNA: TGTGCCAGCAGTTACTCCAGCAGGGGGCCTCAGCCCCAGCATTTT. It is translated as CASSYSSRGPQPQHF.

The V call is TRBV3-1 (or the pseudogene TRBV3-2), the J call TRBJ2-7, with 7 bases fitting TRBD2. The CDR3 sequence is 13 residues long. Germline CDR1 reads LGHDT; CDR2 reads YNNKEL (reference sequence). The J segment lost 6 bases and the V segment lost 0 bases, leaving 2 bases of the junction unmatched. DNA for the CDR3: TGTGCCAGCAGCCAAGAAGGGAGGGGCGAGCAGTACGTC. Translation: CASSQEGRGEQYV.

J is TRBJ2-1 and V is TRBV9; 8 nucleotides line up with TRBD1. The CDR3 loop spans 15 amino acids. V gave up 0 bases and J gave up 2 bases; unmatched junction bases: 1. Germline CDR1 is SGDLS and CDR2 is YYNGEE. CDR3 in DNA: TGTGCCAGCAGCGTAGGGACAGGGACCTACAATGAGCAGTTCTTC. It translates to CASSVGTGTYNEQFF.

The CDR3 nucleotides are TGTGCCAGCAGTTTCCTTCCTTTAAATTCACCCCTCCACTTT. It translates to CASSFLPLNSPLHF. J is TRBJ1-6 and V is TRBV7-7; D gene uncertain. Germline V gene sequence: CDR1 SSHAT, CDR2 FNYEAQ (reference sequence). V dropped 6 bases and J dropped 7 bases, with 13 bases sitting between them. This CDR3 is 14 amino acids long.

Only one count was recorded for this clone. The DNA of the CDR3 is TGTGCCAGCAGCCAAGAGTTCCGCCGGGGAGAGACCCAGTACTTC. Translating it yields CASSQEFRRGETQYF. The chain combines TRBV4-2 with TRBJ2-5; D may be TRBD2 (5 bases). The CDR3 runs 15 residues. Germline V gives CDR1 LGHNA, CDR2 YNFKEQ. V lost 0 bases and J 4 bases, leaving 12 bases between the germline ends.

The J gene is TRBJ2-2, the V gene TRBV12-5; TRBD2 might be the D (5 bases). Per the germline V gene, CDR1 is LGHNT and CDR2 is FRNRAP. This CDR3 spans 16 amino acids. V was trimmed by 0 bases and J by 0 bases, leaving 8 bases between them. DNA for the CDR3: TGTGCTAGTGGTTTGGTACCTAGCCCGAACACCGGGGAGCTGTTTTTT. As protein: CASGLVPSPNTGELFF.

This clone turned up a few times. The genes are TRBV6-5 and TRBJ2-4, with 7 bases matching TRBD1. This CDR3 contains 14 residues. Germline CDR1 is MNHEY and CDR2 is SVGAGI. After removal of 5 bases from V and 3 bases from J, the junction contained 4 bases not matched to a gene. The CDR3 DNA sequence: TGTGCCAGCAGTCTCGACAGGGACAAAAACATTCAGTACTTC. Protein: CASSLDRDKNIQYF.

The V and J genes are TRBV5-4 and TRBJ2-3, with 14 bases that match TRBD2. The germline gives CDR1 SGHNT, CDR2 YYREEE (reference sequence). The CDR3 runs 16 residues. The V segment lost 3 bases and the J segment 6 bases; nucleotides outside the gene matches: 6. The DNA of the CDR3 is TGTGCCAGCAGCTCCGGACTAGCGGGGGGCGGGGATACGCAGTATTTT. It specifies CASSSGLAGGGDTQYF. Full variable domain (remainder filled in from reference TRBV5-4 and TRBJ2-3): ETGVTQSPTHLIKTRGQQVTLRCSSQSGHNTVSWYQQALGQGPQFIFQYYREEENGRGNFPPRFSGLQFPNYSSELNVNALELDDSALYLCASSSGLAGGGDTQYFGPGTRLTVL.

V usage is TRBV7-8 and J usage is TRBJ2-7, with 10 bases that match TRBD2. V dropped 5 bases and J dropped 7; count of bases not matched to a gene: 11. CDR1 and CDR2 from the germline V gene are SGHVS and FQNEAQ. The CDR3 runs 15 residues. CDR3 protein: CASSRGLAERREQYV. The CDR3 nucleotides read TGTGCCAGCAGCCGAGGACTAGCGGAGCGTCGGGAGCAGTACGTC.

The chain couples TRBV7-9 to TRBJ1-5, with 8 bases that match TRBD1. The CDR3 has 16 amino acids. The germline gives CDR1 SEHNR, CDR2 FQNEAQ (reference sequence). Trimming removed 6 bases from V and 0 bases from J; junction bases left unmatched: 7. CDR3 sequence reads: CASSSDRGRSNQPQHF. The CDR3 nucleotides read TGTGCCAGCAGTTCCGACAGGGGACGTAGCAATCAGCCCCAGCATTTT. Together with reference TRBV7-9 and TRBJ1-5, the CDR3 gives the full variable domain: DTGVSQNPRHKITKRGQNVTFRCDPISEHNRLYWYRQTLGQGPEFLTYFQNEAQLEKSRLLSDRFSAERPKGSFSTLEIQRTEQGDSAMYLCASSSDRGRSNQPQHFGDGTRLSIL.

The rearrangement links TRBV9 to TRBJ2-1; tentative D call: TRBD1 (6 bases). This CDR3 has 14 amino acids. Germline V gives CDR1 SGDLS, CDR2 YYNGEE. V lost 0 bases, J lost 7 bases, and 11 bases lay in between. CDR3: CASSVVGGLNEQFF. DNA for the CDR3: TGTGCCAGCAGCGTAGTTGGGGGCCTGAATGAGCAGTTCTTC.

The chain has TRBV6-5 and TRBJ2-2, with 7 bases that match TRBD2. This CDR3 is 14 amino acids long. CDR1 and CDR2 from the germline V gene are MNHEY and SVGAGI. V shed 6 bases and J 4 bases; nucleotides not matched to a gene: 5. CDR3 sequence reads: CASRRGGSTGELFF. The CDR3 coding sequence is TGTGCCAGCAGACGCGGGGGTTCCACCGGGGAGCTGTTTTTT.

This chain links TRBV9 with TRBJ1-2; tentatively, D is TRBD1 (5 bases). The V and J ends lost 0 bases and 7 bases respectively, with 19 bases between them. This CDR3 region has 16 residues. Germline CDR1 and CDR2: SGDLS and YYNGEE. As DNA, the CDR3 is TGTGCCAGCAGCGTAGAGGGGCGGAATTTAGTGGGTGGCTACACCTTC. Residues: CASSVEGRNLVGGYTF.

V is TRBV9 and J is TRBJ2-3, with TRBD2 as a possible D gene (7 bases). CDR1 and CDR2 (germline): SGDLS, YYNGEE. Trimming removed 0 bases at V and 4 bases at J, with 15 bases between. There are 16 residues in the CDR3. CDR3 in amino acids: CASSVDPGRGSDTQYF. DNA of the CDR3: TGTGCCAGCAGCGTAGACCCAGGGAGGGGGTCAGATACGCAGTATTTT.